What follows are 15 T cell receptor beta chains derived from one specimen sequenced in a study of T cells after yellow fever vaccination (dated by TCRdb to about 2019). Library preparation employed 5' RACE. TCRdb shows the sequencer as Illumina HiSeq 2500. TCRdb itself trimmed the public reads at Q25 with fastp, ran MiXCR and retained productive beta chains. Entries that share a CDR3 protein sequence are merged under the most common genes and DNA. The sample table shows about 170,000 distinct CDR3 sequences, and 5.5% to 8% are seen once. The ten biggest clones cover less than 3.5% of the sample. The meaning of the sample's treatment or condition label: live attenuated yellow fever vaccine strain. The material was CD4+ T cells sorted from PBMCs, obtained on the day of the first yellow fever vaccination. All receptors derive from a man aged 18 to 35 who received the YFV17D yellow fever vaccine.

This clonotype appeared a few times. The genes are TRBV20-1 and TRBJ2-3; 9 bases line up with TRBD2. The ends lost 3 bases at V and 2 bases at J; junction bases unmatched: 6. Germline V gene lookup returns CDR1 DFQATT and CDR2 SNEGSKA (reference sequence). The CDR3 runs 15 residues. The CDR3 bases are TGCAGTGCTAGGGGTGCGGGGGGGCACACAGATACGCAGTATTTT. Its protein product is CSARGAGGHTDTQYF.

This clonotype was detected only a few times. The V gene is TRBV5-4, the J gene TRBJ1-2, with D uncertain. Germline CDR1 and CDR2: SGHNT and YYREEE (reference sequence). Trimming removed 4 bases from V and 4 bases from J, with 14 bases in between. The CDR3 consists of 14 residues. The CDR3 sequence is CASSPDFVPYGYTF. The DNA for the CDR3 is TGTGCCAGCAGCCCAGACTTTGTCCCCTATGGCTACACCTTC.

J is TRBJ2-1 and V is TRBV19; D remains unclear. Deletions cut 5 bases from V and 0 bases from J, with 11 bases between. The CDR3 spans 15 residues. CDR1 and CDR2 (germline): LNHDA, SQIVND (reference sequence). The CDR3 DNA follows: TGTGCCAGTAGTGAAATTACCTTCTCCTACAATGAGCAGTTCTTC. Translation: CASSEITFSYNEQFF.

This clonotype has ten or more counts. The V gene is TRBV7-2, the J gene TRBJ2-2; D is uncertain. This CDR3 region has 15 residues. Deletions cut 1 base from V and 4 bases from J, with 10 bases between. The germline V gene encodes CDR1 SGHTA and CDR2 FQGNSA. The CDR3 reads CASSLGPYGTGELFF. CDR3 DNA sequence: TGTGCCAGCAGCTTAGGGCCATACGGCACCGGGGAGCTGTTTTTT.

This clonotype has ten or more counts. The chain uses TRBV19 and TRBJ1-4; the D is unclear. The length of the CDR3 is 14 residues. Germline values: CDR1 LNHDA, CDR2 SQIVND (reference sequence). Trimming left V 5 bases short and J 0 bases short, with 7 bases between. The CDR3 nucleotides read TGTGCCAGTAGTGTGACCGCAACTAATGAAAAACTGTTTTTT. It encodes CASSVTATNEKLFF. Looking up the rest from reference TRBV19 and TRBJ1-4 gives the full variable domain: DGGITQSPKYLFRKEGQNVTLSCEQNLNHDAMYWYRQDPGQGLRLIYYSQIVNDFQKGDIAEGYSVSREKKESFPLTVTSAQKNPTAFYLCASSVTATNEKLFFGSGTQLSVL.

This clonotype has at least ten counts. The chain has TRBV28 and TRBJ2-7, with TRBD2 matching over 8 bases. Per germline, CDR1 MDHEN and CDR2 SYDVKM. The CDR3 covers 15 residues. The V segment lost 6 bases and the J segment 2 bases; nucleotides outside the gene matches: 9. CDR3 residues: CASSPDGGGTYEQYF. The DNA of the CDR3 is TGTGCCAGCAGCCCCGACGGGGGGGGCACCTACGAGCAGTACTTC. The variable domain in full, with the rest retrieved from reference TRBV28 and TRBJ2-7, is DVKVTQSSRYLVKRTGEKVFLECVQDMDHENMFWYRQDPGLGLRLIYFSYDVKMKEKGDIPEGYSVSREKKERFSLILESASTNQTSMYLCASSPDGGGTYEQYFGPGTRLTVT.

The CDR3 region has the DNA TGTGCCTGGAGCCCTGGCACAGATACGCAGTATTTT. Its protein product is CAWSPGTDTQYF. The chain combines TRBV30 with TRBJ2-3; D not resolved. Germline CDR1 reads GTSNPN; CDR2 reads SVGIG (reference sequence). V dropped 3 bases and J dropped 1 base, with 5 bases sitting between them. This CDR3 region has 12 residues.

This clonotype was seen at least ten times. This chain links TRBV10-3 with TRBJ2-7; D might be TRBD2 (7 bases). V was clipped by 7 bases and J by 7 bases, with 23 bases between them. The germline V gene has CDR1 ENHRY and CDR2 SYGVKD. The CDR3 length is 15 residues. The CDR3 reads CAITQRGTRGGEQYF. In DNA form, the CDR3 reads TGTGCCATCACCCAACGGGGGACCAGGGGAGGGGAGCAGTACTTC.

In its sample, this clonotype was seen many times. The chain is built from TRBV7-2 and TRBJ2-1; TRBD2 is a possible D gene (5 bases). The CDR3 spans 15 residues. CDR1 and CDR2 from the germline V gene are SGHTA and FQGNSA. Trimming pared 1 base from V and 5 bases from J, leaving 12 bases between. As DNA, the CDR3 is TGTGCCAGCAGCTTAGATCCTAGCCCCCACAATGAGCAGTTCTTC. This encodes CASSLDPSPHNEQFF.

This clonotype has just a few counts. The gene calls are TRBV29-1 and TRBJ2-5; D possibly uses TRBD1 or TRBD2 (7 bases each). The CDR3 spans 14 residues. CDR1 is SQVTM and CDR2 is ANQGSEA in the germline V gene. Trimming left V 6 bases short and J 5 bases short, with 19 bases between. CDR3 bases: TGCAGCGTATTCGGGGGGCCCAGGGGGGAGACCCAGTACTTC. Translating gives CSVFGGPRGETQYF. The full variable domain, in which reference TRBV29-1 and TRBJ2-5 provide the parts outside the CDR3, is SAVISQKPSRDICQRGTSLTIQCQVDSQVTMMFWYRQQPGQSLTLIATANQGSEATYESGFVIDKFPISRPNLTFSTLTVSNMSPEDSSIYLCSVFGGPRGETQYFGPGTRLLVL.

This clonotype was seen at least ten times. The V and J genes are TRBV7-8 and TRBJ2-3; the match to TRBD2 covers 11 bases. J lost 1 base, V lost 0 bases, and 3 bases had no gene match. This CDR3 comprises 17 residues. Germline CDR1 is SGHVS and CDR2 is FQNEAQ. Written as DNA, the CDR3 is TGTGCCAGCAGCTTAGCGCTACTAGCGGGGGGCACAGATACGCAGTATTTT. This sequence encodes CASSLALLAGGTDTQYF.

The sample holds many counts of this clonotype. The rearrangement joins TRBV20-1 to TRBJ2-5, with D perhaps TRBD1 (5 bases). Trimming removed 7 bases at V and 2 bases at J, with 8 bases between. Germline CDR1 DFQATT, CDR2 SNEGSKA (reference sequence). The CDR3 covers 11 residues. The CDR3 loop reads CSGSGQETQYF. For the CDR3, the DNA is TGCAGTGGATCAGGGCAAGAGACCCAGTACTTC.

This clonotype was observed a few times. This chain links TRBV5-1 with TRBJ2-7, with D hard to call. The CDR3 spans 15 residues. Between the trimmed V and J ends, which lost 0 bases and 0 bases, there was a span of 10 bases. Germline loops: CDR1 SGHRS, CDR2 YFSETQ. In DNA form, the CDR3 reads TGCGCCAGCAGCTTGGGGGTTGGCAGCTCCTACGAGCAGTACTTC. Amino acid sequence: CASSLGVGSSYEQYF.

This clonotype has at least ten counts. The chain employs TRBV3-1 and TRBJ2-5; TRBD2 is a possible D gene (5 bases). V dropped 1 base and J dropped 2 bases, with 11 bases sitting between them. Germline assignment: CDR1 LGHDT and CDR2 YNNKEL (reference sequence). This CDR3 has 15 amino acids. CDR3 nucleotide sequence: TGTGCCAGCAGCCAAGTCCCGGGATCGCAAGAGACCCAGTACTTC. Protein product: CASSQVPGSQETQYF.

There are many counts of this clonotype. CDR3 in amino acids: CASLWGRTDTQYF. As DNA, the CDR3 is TGTGCCAGCCTGTGGGGCCGCACAGATACGCAGTATTTT. This chain connects TRBV2 to TRBJ2-3, with TRBD1 as a possible D gene (5 bases). Germline CDR1 is SNHLY and CDR2 is FYNNEI. Trimming left V 8 bases short and J 1 base short, with 10 bases between. CDR3 size: 13 residues.